This T cell receptor (beta chain) was captured in a study of blood T cells in healthy people across ages. The use of a sample-barcoded 5' primer and a J-beta primer mix characterized a second PCR of roughly 7 to 12 cycles. TCRdb recomputed calls from the 5' RACE reads with MiXCR, one row per CDR3 protein. The sample lists 500,000 to 700,000 distinct CDR3 sequences, approximately 30% occurring once. The CDR3 has 14 residues. Germline values: CDR1 SGHTS, CDR2 YDEGEE. Germline trimming cut 3 bases from V and 8 bases from J; bases unmatched to any gene: 7. This clonotype was observed many times. The clonotype comes from a woman aged 80 or over in good health. Sequenced material: blood. The J gene is TRBJ2-1, the V gene TRBV5-8; 8 nucleotides match TRBD2. The CDR3 nucleotides read TGTGCCAGCAGCTCTCCGCCCGGGGGGGATGAGCAGTTCTTC. Translated: CASSSPPGGDEQFF.